This passage covers 15 T cell receptor beta chains from one sample sequenced in a study of blood T cell repertoires in COVID-19. Sequencing used immunoSEQ multiplex PCR; TCRdb keeps in-frame clones, though not all of them. The data contain 150,000 to 200,000 clones, around 83% of them singletons. The sequencing sample was made of peripheral blood. These receptors originate from a woman between 55 and 75 years old with acute or convalescent COVID-19.

The chain has TRBV28 and TRBJ2-3, with 7 bases that match TRBD2. The CDR3 has 15 residues. Trimming cost V 4 bases and J 0 bases; bases outside gene matches: 4. Germline CDR1 and CDR2: MDHEN and SYDVKM. CDR3 bases: TGTGCCAGCAGTTCTATACTAGCGAGCACAGATACGCAGTATTTT. Its translation is CASSSILASTDTQYF.

This sequence joins TRBV19 and TRBJ1-4; no definite D call. The CDR3 has 15 amino acids. Trimming cost V 0 bases and J 7 bases, with 12 bases left between them. The germline gives CDR1 LNHDA, CDR2 SQIVND (reference sequence). The CDR3 region is CASSIEGRLREKLFF. Written as DNA, the CDR3 is TGTGCCAGTAGTATAGAGGGCAGGCTGCGTGAAAAACTGTTTTTT. Full variable domain (remainder filled in from reference TRBV19 and TRBJ1-4): DGGITQSPKYLFRKEGQNVTLSCEQNLNHDAMYWYRQDPGQGLRLIYYSQIVNDFQKGDIAEGYSVSREKKESFPLTVTSAQKNPTAFYLCASSIEGRLREKLFFGSGTQLSVL.

This chain uses TRBV11-1 with TRBJ1-6, with 7 bases identical to TRBD1. Unmatched junction bases numbered 12, after V lost 6 bases and J lost 7 bases. Germline lookup yields CDR1 SGHAT and CDR2 FQDESV (reference sequence). CDR3 length: 16 residues. This CDR3 is CASSPDTGATNSPLHF. Written as DNA, the CDR3 is TGTGCCAGCAGTCCAGATACAGGGGCAACCAATTCACCCCTCCACTTT.

The chain has TRBV11-2 and TRBJ2-7; D is possibly TRBD1 (5 bases). Germline assignment: CDR1 SGHAT and CDR2 FQNNGV. The CDR3 contains 14 residues. Between the trimmed V and J ends, which lost 5 bases and 9 bases, there was a span of 20 bases. The CDR3 sequence: CASSPQGANPGQYF. DNA for the CDR3: TGTGCCAGCAGCCCCCAAGGGGCTAATCCGGGGCAGTACTTC.

The chain has TRBV18 and TRBJ2-3; 10 nucleotides align to TRBD2. The CDR3 is made up of 13 amino acids. The germline gives CDR1 KGHSH, CDR2 LQKENI. The V gene end was trimmed by 0 bases and the J gene end by 14 bases; junction bases not matched to a gene: 5. The CDR3 here is CASSPPSGLARYF. In DNA form, the CDR3 reads TGTGCCAGCTCACCACCATCGGGACTAGCGAGGTATTTT.

The chain joins TRBV12-3 or TRBV12-4 to TRBJ1-1; 10 bases line up with TRBD1. The CDR3 covers 13 residues. The V and J ends lost 5 bases and 6 bases, in that order; junction bases with no gene match: 3. The CDR3 loop is CASSHGTGAEAFF. CDR3 nucleotide sequence: TGTGCCAGCAGTCACGGGACAGGGGCTGAAGCTTTCTTT.

The V gene is TRBV18, the J gene TRBJ2-2; D is possibly TRBD1 (5 bases). Germline V gene data show CDR1 as KGHSH and CDR2 as LQKENI. This CDR3 spans 16 amino acids. V lost 5 bases and J 2 bases, leaving 15 bases between the germline ends. The CDR3 region is CASSAREPLNTGELFF. The CDR3 nucleotides read TGTGCCAGCTCAGCCAGGGAACCCCTAAACACCGGGGAGCTGTTTTTT.

The chain combines TRBV28 with TRBJ1-1; D not resolved. V gave up 0 bases and J gave up 1 base, with 6 bases separating them. This CDR3 contains 14 residues. CDR1 and CDR2 from the germline V gene are MDHEN and SYDVKM. The CDR3 loop is CASSLWGGNTEAFF. DNA of the CDR3: TGTGCCAGCAGTTTATGGGGAGGGAACACTGAAGCTTTCTTT.

The chain is built from TRBV6-5 and TRBJ1-2, with TRBD1 matching over 11 bases. Germline CDR1 is MNHEY and CDR2 is SVGAGI. The ends lost 7 bases at V and 2 bases at J; junction bases unmatched: 3. CDR3 length: 14 amino acids. This chain's CDR3 is CASIRDRGNYGYTF. The CDR3 DNA follows: TGTGCCAGCATACGGGACAGGGGGAACTATGGCTACACCTTC.

The chain couples TRBV5-6 to TRBJ1-1; D call uncertain. This CDR3 has 13 amino acids. V lost 4 bases and J lost 0, with 7 bases in between. Germline CDR1 reads SGHDT; CDR2 reads YYEEEE. CDR3 protein: CASSLQMNTEAFF. The CDR3 nucleotides read TGTGCCAGCAGCCTTCAGATGAACACTGAAGCTTTCTTT.

The J gene is TRBJ1-1, the V gene TRBV29-1; D gene ambiguous. This CDR3 region has 13 residues. CDR1 and CDR2 from the germline V gene are SQVTM and ANQGSEA. Trimming removed 0 bases from V and 11 bases from J, with 16 bases in between. CDR3 sequence: CSVEEGAGDRAFF. The DNA of the CDR3 is TGCAGCGTTGAAGAGGGAGCAGGTGATCGGGCTTTCTTT.

J is TRBJ2-1 and V is TRBV20-1; possible D gene TRBD2, 6 bases. CDR3 length: 14 residues. Trimming removed 3 bases from V and 6 bases from J, with 15 bases in between. Germline CDR1 DFQATT, CDR2 SNEGSKA (reference sequence). The CDR3 loop is CSASPPGLLNEQFF. The DNA of the CDR3 is TGCAGTGCTAGTCCACCGGGACTCCTCAATGAGCAGTTCTTC.

This clone was seen more than once but under ten times. Other DNA sequences in the same sample also yield this CDR3. The chain carries TRBV5-1 and TRBJ1-1; possibly TRBD1 for D (5 bases). Germline V gene data show CDR1 as SGHRS and CDR2 as YFSETQ. V was shortened by 0 bases and J by 4 bases, with 10 bases between the two germline ends. This CDR3 has 14 residues. The CDR3: CASSLEGAGTEAFF. DNA for the CDR3: TGCGCCAGCAGCTTGGAAGGGGCAGGCACTGAAGCTTTCTTT.

The chain has TRBV10-2 and TRBJ1-6; D remains unclear. Trimming took off 2 bases at V and 7 bases at J, with 9 bases between the two ends. Looked up from germline, CDR1 is WSHSY and CDR2 is SAAADI. The CDR3 length is 14 residues. The CDR3 loop is CASSEGLFNSPLHF. The CDR3 DNA follows: TGCGCCAGCAGTGAGGGGCTTTTCAATTCACCCCTCCACTTT.

V gene TRBV7-3 combines with J gene TRBJ1-6, with 7 bases identical to TRBD1. Germline loops: CDR1 SGHTA, CDR2 FQGTGA. V lost 5 bases, J lost 5 bases, and 3 bases stayed unmatched. CDR3 length equals 14 residues. The CDR3 protein is CASSHGTDNSPLHF. In nucleotides, the CDR3 is TGTGCCAGCAGCCACGGGACAGATAATTCACCCCTCCACTTT.